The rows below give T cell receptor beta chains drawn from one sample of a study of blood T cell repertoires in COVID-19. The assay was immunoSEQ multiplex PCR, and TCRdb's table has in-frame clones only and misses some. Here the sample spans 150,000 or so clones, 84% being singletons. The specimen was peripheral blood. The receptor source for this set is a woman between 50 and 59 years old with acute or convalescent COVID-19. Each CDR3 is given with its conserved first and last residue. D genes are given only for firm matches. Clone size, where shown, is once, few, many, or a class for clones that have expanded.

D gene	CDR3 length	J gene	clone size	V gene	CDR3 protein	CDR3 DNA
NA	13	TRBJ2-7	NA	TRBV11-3	CASSLGHRYEQYF	TGTGCCAGCAGCTTAGGACACCGCTACGAGCAGTACTTC
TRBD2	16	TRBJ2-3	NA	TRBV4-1	CASSQRLAGDVDTQYF	TGCGCCAGCAGCCAAAGATTAGCGGGGGACGTTGATACGCAGTATTTT
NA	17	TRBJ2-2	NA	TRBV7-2	CASSLVWHSGNTGELFF	TGTGCCAGCAGCTTAGTATGGCATAGCGGGAACACCGGGGAGCTGTTTTTT
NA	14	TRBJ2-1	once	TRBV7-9	CASSSQVGYNEQFF	TGTGCCAGCAGCTCCCAGGTGGGCTACAATGAGCAGTTCTTC
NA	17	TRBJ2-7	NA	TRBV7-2	CASSLPTSGARSYEQYF	TGTGCCAGCAGCTTACCGACCTCGGGAGCCCGATCCTACGAGCAGTACTTC
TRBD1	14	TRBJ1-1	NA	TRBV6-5	CASRGTDPDTEAFF	TGTGCCAGCAGGGGGACAGACCCCGACACTGAAGCTTTCTTT
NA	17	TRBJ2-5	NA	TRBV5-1	CASSLVAAGLSQETQYF	TGCGCCAGCAGCTTGGTAGCGGCAGGGTTATCCCAAGAGACCCAGTACTTC
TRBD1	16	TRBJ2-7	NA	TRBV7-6	CASSLIPERGPVEQYF	TGTGCCAGCAGCTTAATCCCGGAAAGGGGGCCGGTCGAGCAGTACTTC
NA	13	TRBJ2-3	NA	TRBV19	CASSMGRSNTQYF	TGTGCCAGTAGTATGGGGCGTTCGAATACGCAGTATTTT
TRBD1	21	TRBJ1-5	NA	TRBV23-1	CASSHPYPSTGVRDSNQPQHF	TGCGCCAGCAGTCACCCTTACCCATCGACAGGGGTTCGGGATAGCAATCAGCCCCAGCATTTT
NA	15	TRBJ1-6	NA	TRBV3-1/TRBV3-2	CASSMSGTTNSPLHF	TGTGCCAGCAGCATGTCCGGGACAACAAATTCACCCCTCCACTTT
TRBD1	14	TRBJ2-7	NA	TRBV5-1	CASSLDGTAYEQYF	TGCGCCAGCAGCTTGGACGGGACAGCCTACGAGCAGTACTTC
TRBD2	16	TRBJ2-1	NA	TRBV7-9	CASSLRVVAGENEQFF	TGTGCCAGCAGCTTACGTGTCGTAGCGGGGGAGAATGAGCAGTTCTTC
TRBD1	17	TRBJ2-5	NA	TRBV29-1	CSVEWAPRDRGWETQYF	TGCAGCGTTGAATGGGCGCCTCGGGACAGGGGGTGGGAGACCCAGTACTTC
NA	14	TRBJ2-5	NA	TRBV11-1	CASSLIPAGETQYF	TGTGCCAGCAGCTTAATTCCCGCCGGGGAGACCCAGTACTTC
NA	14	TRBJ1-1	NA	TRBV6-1	CASSEAGQSTEAFF	TGTGCCAGCAGTGAAGCGGGGCAGTCGACTGAAGCTTTCTTT
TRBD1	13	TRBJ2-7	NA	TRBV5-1	CASSQDRSYEQYF	TGCGCCAGCAGCCAGGACAGGTCCTACGAGCAGTACTTC
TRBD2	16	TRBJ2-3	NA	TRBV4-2	CASSQNGAGVPDTQYF	TGTGCCAGCAGCCAAAATGGGGCGGGGGTCCCAGATACGCAGTATTTT
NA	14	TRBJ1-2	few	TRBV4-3	CASSQAGFDYGYTF	TGCGCCAGCAGCCAGGCAGGGTTTGACTATGGCTACACCTTC
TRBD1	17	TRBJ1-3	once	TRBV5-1	CASSLSGGSLSGNTIYF	TGCGCCAGCAGTCTCTCAGGGGGCTCCCTCTCTGGAAACACCATATATTTT
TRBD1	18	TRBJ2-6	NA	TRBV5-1	CASGRDSGFSSGANVLTF	TGCGCCAGCGGCCGGGACAGTGGGTTTAGCTCTGGGGCCAACGTCCTGACTTTC
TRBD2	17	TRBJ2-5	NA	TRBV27	CASSSSRLAGGAETQYF	TGTGCCAGCAGTTCCTCCCGACTAGCGGGAGGGGCGGAGACCCAGTACTTC
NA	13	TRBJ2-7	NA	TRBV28	CASSLGHRYEQYF	TGTGCCAGCAGTTTGGGGCATAGGTACGAGCAGTACTTC
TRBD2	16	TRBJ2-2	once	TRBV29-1	CSVVLHSGNFTGELFF	TGCAGCGTTGTTCTCCATAGCGGGAATTTCACCGGGGAGCTGTTTTTT
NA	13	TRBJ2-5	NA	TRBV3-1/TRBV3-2	CASSPRGQETQYF	TGTGCCAGCAGCCCCCGGGGACAAGAGACCCAGTACTTC
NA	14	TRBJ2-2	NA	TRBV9	CASSPRSSGGELFF	TGTGCCAGCAGCCCACGGAGTAGTGGCGGGGAGCTGTTTTTT
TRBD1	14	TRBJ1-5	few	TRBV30	CAWRGQGGNQPQHF	TGTGCCTGGAGGGGACAGGGTGGCAATCAGCCCCAGCATTTT
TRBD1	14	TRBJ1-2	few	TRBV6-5	CASSYSDRGLGYTF	TGTGCCAGCAGTTACTCGGACAGGGGGCTTGGCTACACCTTC
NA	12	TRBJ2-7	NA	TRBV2	CASSVPPREQYF	TGTGCCAGCAGTGTCCCCCCCCGCGAGCAGTACTTC
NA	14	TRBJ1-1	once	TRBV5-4	CASSLGTQSGEAFF	TGTGCCAGCAGCTTAGGGACACAGAGCGGAGAAGCTTTCTTT
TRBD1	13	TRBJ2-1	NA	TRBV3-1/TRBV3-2	CARRGQGASEQFF	TGTGCCAGACGGGGGCAGGGGGCAAGCGAGCAGTTCTTC
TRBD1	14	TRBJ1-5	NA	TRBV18	CASSEGQGAQPQHF	TGTGCCAGCTCAGAGGGACAGGGGGCTCAGCCCCAGCATTTT
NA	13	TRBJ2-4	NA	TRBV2	CASSLPGGNIQYF	TGTGCCAGCAGTCTGCCCGGCGGAAACATTCAGTACTTC
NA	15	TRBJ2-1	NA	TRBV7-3	CASSFPGSSYNEQFF	TGTGCCAGCAGCTTTCCAGGCAGCTCCTACAATGAGCAGTTCTTC
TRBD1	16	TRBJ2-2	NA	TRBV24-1	CATSEYRGYGTGELFF	TGTGCCACCAGTGAATACAGGGGTTATGGCACCGGGGAGCTGTTTTTT
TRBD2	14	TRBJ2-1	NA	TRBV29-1	CSVSGTSGNNEQFF	TGCAGCGTGTCCGGGACTAGCGGGAACAATGAGCAGTTCTTC
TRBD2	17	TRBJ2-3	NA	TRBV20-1	CSASPSLSGGSTDTQYF	TGCAGTGCTAGTCCTTCCCTTAGCGGGGGTAGCACAGATACGCAGTATTTT
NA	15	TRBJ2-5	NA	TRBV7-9	CASSPNRARQETQYF	TGTGCCAGCAGCCCTAACAGGGCCCGCCAAGAGACCCAGTACTTC
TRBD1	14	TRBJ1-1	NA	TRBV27	CASSLRQDRGGAFF	TGTGCCAGCAGTCTACGCCAGGACAGGGGTGGGGCTTTCTTT
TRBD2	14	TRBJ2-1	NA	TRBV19	CASTLAGAWNEQFF	TGTGCCAGTACACTAGCGGGAGCTTGGAATGAGCAGTTCTTC
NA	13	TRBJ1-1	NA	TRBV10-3	CAINQQAQGEAFF	TGTGCCATCAACCAGCAGGCACAGGGAGAAGCTTTCTTT
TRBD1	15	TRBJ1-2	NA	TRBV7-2	CASSFSWDRGNGYTF	TGTGCCAGCAGCTTTTCCTGGGACAGGGGAAATGGCTACACCTTC
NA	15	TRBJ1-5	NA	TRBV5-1	CASSLWGGSNQPQHF	TGCGCCAGCAGCTTGTGGGGCGGTAGCAATCAGCCCCAGCATTTT
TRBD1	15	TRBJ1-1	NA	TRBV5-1	CASSPGQGTNTEAFF	TGCGCCAGCAGCCCTGGACAGGGGACGAACACTGAAGCTTTCTTT
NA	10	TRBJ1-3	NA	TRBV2	CASEEQATYF	TGTGCCAGCGAAGAACAGGCGACGTATTTT
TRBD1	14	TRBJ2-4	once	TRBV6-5	CASTSDRVKNIQYF	TGTGCCAGCACGAGCGACAGGGTCAAAAACATTCAGTACTTC
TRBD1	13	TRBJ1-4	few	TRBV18	CASRTGLNEKLFF	TGTGCCAGCCGGACAGGGCTAAATGAAAAACTGTTTTTT
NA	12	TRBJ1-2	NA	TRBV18	CASSPNDEGYTF	TGTGCCAGCTCACCGAACGATGAGGGCTACACCTTC
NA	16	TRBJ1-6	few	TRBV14	CASSQVALSYNSPLHF	TGTGCCAGCAGCCAAGTAGCCCTCTCCTATAATTCACCCCTCCACTTT
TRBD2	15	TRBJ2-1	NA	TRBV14	CASSLLAGGLNEQFF	TGTGCCAGCAGCCTACTAGCGGGGGGGCTAAATGAGCAGTTCTTC
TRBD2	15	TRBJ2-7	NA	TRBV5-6	CASSLGQRGHYEQYF	TGTGCCAGCAGCTTGGGCCAGCGGGGGCACTACGAGCAGTACTTC
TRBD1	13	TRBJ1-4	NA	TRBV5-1	CASSLADREKLFF	TGCGCCAGCAGCTTGGCGGACAGGGAAAAACTGTTTTTT
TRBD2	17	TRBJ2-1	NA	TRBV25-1	CASSVGSSGTFYNEQFF	TGTGCCAGCAGTGTCGGTTCTAGCGGGACGTTCTACAATGAGCAGTTCTTC
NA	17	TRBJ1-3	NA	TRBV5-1	CASSLRSGGTSGNTIYF	TGCGCCAGCAGCTTAAGGTCCGGGGGGACGTCCGGAAACACCATATATTTT
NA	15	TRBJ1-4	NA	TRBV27	CASSKTSGTGLKLFF	TGTGCCAGCAGCAAAACAAGCGGCACAGGGTTAAAACTGTTTTTT